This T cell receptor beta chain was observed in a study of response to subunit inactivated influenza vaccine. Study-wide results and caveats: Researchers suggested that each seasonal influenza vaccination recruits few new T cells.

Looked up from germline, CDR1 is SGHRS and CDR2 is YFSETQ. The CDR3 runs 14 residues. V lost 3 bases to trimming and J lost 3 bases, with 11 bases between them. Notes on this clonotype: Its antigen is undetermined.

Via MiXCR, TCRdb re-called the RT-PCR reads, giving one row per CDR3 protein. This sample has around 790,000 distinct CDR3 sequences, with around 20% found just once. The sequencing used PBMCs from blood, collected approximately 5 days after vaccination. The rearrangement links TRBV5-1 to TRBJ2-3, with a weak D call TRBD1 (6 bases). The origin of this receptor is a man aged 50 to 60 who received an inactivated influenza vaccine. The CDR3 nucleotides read TGCGCCAGCAGCTCCAGGGGCACGACAGATACGCAGTATTTT. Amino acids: CASSSRGTTDTQYF.